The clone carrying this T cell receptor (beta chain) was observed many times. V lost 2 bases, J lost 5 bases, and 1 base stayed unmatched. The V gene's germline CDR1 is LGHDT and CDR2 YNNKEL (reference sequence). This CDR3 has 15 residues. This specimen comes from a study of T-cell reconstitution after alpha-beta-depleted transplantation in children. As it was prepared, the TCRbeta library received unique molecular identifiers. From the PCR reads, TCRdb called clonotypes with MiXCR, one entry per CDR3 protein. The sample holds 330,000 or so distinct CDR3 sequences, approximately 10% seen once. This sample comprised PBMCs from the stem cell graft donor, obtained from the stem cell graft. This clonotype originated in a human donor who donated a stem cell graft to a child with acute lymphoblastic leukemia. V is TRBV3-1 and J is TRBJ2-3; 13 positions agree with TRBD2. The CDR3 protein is CASSQTSGRGDTQYF. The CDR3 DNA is TGTGCCAGCAGCCAAACTAGCGGGAGGGGAGATACGCAGTATTTT.